These 4 T cell receptor beta chains share one sample of origin, sequenced in a study of spatial heterogeneity in lung cancer. Time point: blood at routine non-recurrence follow-up after resection. One entry per CDR3 protein results from TCRdb running MiXCR on the 5' RACE reads. Of about 29,000 distinct CDR3 sequences in the sample, about 10% were seen once. The material sequenced was PBMCs, taken at follow-up. All receptors come from a female donor with early-stage non-small cell lung cancer.

In its sample, this clonotype was seen many times. The genes are TRBV6-1 and TRBJ2-1; 9 bases line up with TRBD1. Germline CDR1 MNHNS, CDR2 SASEGT. CDR3 length: 15 amino acids. J was trimmed by 7 bases and V by 4 bases; bases with no gene match: 8. This CDR3 is CASSAGTGSSNEQFF. The CDR3, as DNA: TGTGCCAGCAGTGCCGGGACAGGGTCCTCTAATGAGCAGTTCTTC.

At least ten counts were recorded for this clonotype. The chain carries TRBV2 and TRBJ2-7; D is perhaps TRBD1 or TRBD2 (5 bases each). Germline-derived CDR1 and CDR2 are SNHLY and FYNNEI. There are 14 residues in the CDR3. V gave up 2 bases and J gave up 2 bases, with 10 bases separating them. CDR3 nucleotide sequence: TGTGCCAGCAGTGAATGGGGGAGCCCCTACGAGCAGTACTTC. As protein: CASSEWGSPYEQYF.

The sample holds a few counts of this clonotype. The rearrangement joins TRBV10-3 to TRBJ2-7, with 13 positions matching TRBD2. V gave up 2 bases and J gave up 1 base; unmatched junction bases: 5. The CDR3 runs 17 residues. CDR1 and CDR2 from the germline V gene are ENHRY and SYGVKD. CDR3 nucleotide sequence: TGTGCCATCAGTGAGGGCCTGGGACTAGCGGGGTCCTACGAGCAGTACTTC. As protein: CAISEGLGLAGSYEQYF.

With respect to this clonotype: A read error is possible here, since a much larger clone lies one base away. The chain carries TRBV4-1 and TRBJ2-2, with a weak D call TRBD2 (6 bases). Germline V gene data show CDR1 as MGHRA and CDR2 as YSYEKL. The CDR3 covers 14 residues. The CDR3 protein is CASSQSPRTGGLFF. CDR3 DNA: TGCGCCAGCAGCCAATCCCCGAGGACCGGGGGGCTGTTTTTT.